A single sample gave rise to the 21 T cell receptor beta chains below, sequenced in a study of vaccination and CD4 T cells after COVID-19 (dated by TCRdb to 2022 to 2024). No antigen has been assigned to these receptors. The library was produced with PCR. TCRdb shows the sequencer as Illumina iSeq 100. At the Johns Hopkins FTIC core, DNA from the cultured CD4+ T cells underwent TCR sequencing with the Oncomine TCR Beta short-read assay. TCRdb trimmed public reads at Q25 via fastp, called clones via MiXCR and kept in-frame beta chains. Each CDR3 protein appears once, grouped with its most common genes and DNA. The sample table contains under 4,500 distinct CDR3 sequences; only one count was recorded for over 20% of them. The ten biggest clones cover roughly 18% of the sample. The treatment or condition label here, explained by the study, means: roughly 11-day PBMC culture with coronavirus spike peptide pools or control peptides (ViraFEST assay).

The sample was CD4+ T cells from blood, cultured in vitro. The receptors were gathered from a human donor who had recovered from COVID-19.

The genes are TRBV4-1 and TRBJ1-1, with D hard to call. This CDR3 has 15 amino acids. Looked up from germline, CDR1 is MGHRA and CDR2 is YSYEKL. The V end lost 4 bases, the J end lost 3 bases, and 15 bases lay between the germline ends. The CDR3 DNA is TGCGCCAGCAGCCGAGGGAGCGGGTCGGACACTGAAGCTTTCTTT. Its protein product is CASSRGSGSDTEAFF.

The gene calls are TRBV6-1 and TRBJ2-3; D may correspond to TRBD1 or TRBD2 (6 bases each). The germline CDR1 and CDR2 sequences are MNHNS and SASEGT. Trimming took 11 bases from V and 1 from J, leaving 16 bases between them. There are 14 residues in the CDR3. Here the CDR3 reads CAVRGAQGTDTQYF. For the CDR3, the DNA is TGTGCCGTGAGGGGGGCGCAAGGCACAGATACGCAGTATTTT.

As regards this clonotype: A read error may explain this, as a much larger clone is one base away. The rearrangement links TRBV6-1 to TRBJ1-2; D remains unclear. Trimming cost V 10 bases and J 4 bases, with 10 bases left between them. Germline V gene lookup returns CDR1 MNHNS and CDR2 SASEGT. The CDR3 is 11 residues long. The CDR3 sequence: CATKEGYGYTF. CDR3 coding DNA: TGTGCCACCAAGGAGGGCTATGGCTACACCTTC.

The V call is TRBV9, the J call TRBJ1-6; weak D call: TRBD1 (6 bases). The germline CDR1 and CDR2 sequences are SGDLS and YYNGEE. This CDR3 contains 14 residues. Trimming took 4 bases from V and 7 from J, leaving 12 bases between them. CDR3 DNA: TGTGCCAGCAGCTCCCAACAGGGAAATTCACCCCTCCACTTT. This encodes CASSSQQGNSPLHF.

The CDR3 loop is CASSVLRGHVGTDTQYF. In nucleotides, the CDR3 is TGTGCCAGCAGCGTACTCAGGGGCCACGTCGGCACAGATACGCAGTATTTT. V usage is TRBV5-6 and J usage is TRBJ2-3; TRBD1 might be the D (6 bases). The CDR3 has 17 amino acids. Germline CDR1 reads SGHDT; CDR2 reads YYEEEE. With 4 bases removed from V and 1 base from J, the gap between germline ends came to 19 bases.

By sample fraction, this clonotype is medium-sized. This chain uses TRBV27 with TRBJ2-5; 9 bases line up with TRBD1. Germline CDR1 and CDR2: MNHEY and SMNVEV (reference sequence). J lost 5 bases, V lost 7 bases, and 11 bases had no gene match. This CDR3 region has 15 residues. For the CDR3, the DNA is TGTGCCAGCACCGGACCCTCCGGGACAGGGGAGACCCAGTACTTC. Its translation is CASTGPSGTGETQYF.

V and J are TRBV30 and TRBJ2-5, with D perhaps being TRBD1 or TRBD2 (6 bases each). The germline V gene encodes CDR1 GTSNPN and CDR2 SVGIG (reference sequence). Trimming pared 0 bases from V and 5 bases from J, leaving 16 bases between. This CDR3 contains 15 residues. Written as DNA, the CDR3 is TGTGCCTGGAGTGTGGGGGGCGCGGGGTGGGAGACCCAGTACTTC. Encoded protein: CAWSVGGAGWETQYF.

Within the sample, this clonotype is large. CDR3 residues: CASSPLPTPDGYTF. CDR3 nucleotides: TGTGCCAGCAGTCCCCTCCCCACACCGGATGGCTACACCTTC. The chain carries TRBV6-1 and TRBJ1-2; D unclear. CDR3 length equals 14 residues. From germline, CDR1 is MNHNS and CDR2 SASEGT. V dropped 5 bases and J dropped 6 bases, with 16 bases sitting between them.

As concerns this clonotype: Being one base from a much bigger clone, this may be a read error. The chain links TRBV19 to TRBJ1-5, with D unresolved. The CDR3 covers 14 residues. Germline V gene lookup returns CDR1 LNHDA and CDR2 SQIVND (reference sequence). V was pared by 5 bases and J by 4 bases, with 12 bases between. CDR3 in DNA: TGTGCCAGTAGTGCCCCGGCCTTTAATCAGCCCCAGCATTTT. The encoded protein is CASSAPAFNQPQHF.

This clonotype is judged medium-sized. V usage is TRBV10-3 and J usage is TRBJ1-1, with D unresolved. V dropped 7 bases and J dropped 8 bases, with 11 bases sitting between them. Germline values: CDR1 ENHRY, CDR2 SYGVKD. The CDR3 sequence is 11 residues long. CDR3 residues: CAIMSAGEAFF. The DNA for the CDR3 is TGTGCCATCATGTCGGCGGGGGAAGCTTTCTTT.

The CDR3 here is CSPGRMNTEAFF. CDR3 in DNA: TGCAGTCCGGGACGGATGAACACTGAAGCTTTCTTT. The chain links TRBV20-1 to TRBJ1-1; TRBD1 is a possible D gene (5 bases). In germline, CDR1 is DFQATT, CDR2 SNEGSKA (reference sequence). The CDR3 has 12 amino acids. V was clipped by 8 bases and J by 0 bases, with 10 bases between them.

V gene TRBV28 combines with J gene TRBJ2-7; 9 bases match TRBD1. This CDR3 is built from 16 residues. Per germline, CDR1 MDHEN and CDR2 SYDVKM. J gave up 4 bases and V 5 bases, and 12 bases lay outside the gene matches. This chain's CDR3 is CASSILEDRGRYEQYF. Written as DNA, the CDR3 is TGTGCCAGCAGTATTCTCGAGGACAGGGGCCGATACGAGCAGTACTTC. Filled out from reference TRBV28 and TRBJ2-7, the complete variable domain reads DVKVTQSSRYLVKRTGEKVFLECVQDMDHENMFWYRQDPGLGLRLIYFSYDVKMKEKGDIPEGYSVSREKKERFSLILESASTNQTSMYLCASSILEDRGRYEQYFGPGTRLTVT.

Within the sample, this clonotype is medium-sized. This rearrangement joins TRBV7-2 to TRBJ1-5; maybe TRBD1 (5 bases). CDR3 length equals 14 residues. Trimming removed 5 bases at V and 7 bases at J, with 15 bases between. Germline values: CDR1 SGHTA, CDR2 FQGNSA. The CDR3 region is CASSPLQGVQPQHF. In DNA, the CDR3 is TGTGCCAGCAGCCCCTTGCAAGGGGTCCAGCCCCAGCATTTT.

The genes are TRBV20-1 and TRBJ2-5; TRBD2 might be the D (7 bases). Trimming shortened V by 6 bases and J by 5 bases, and 22 bases separated the two germline ends. Germline V gene data show CDR1 as DFQATT and CDR2 as SNEGSKA (reference sequence). This CDR3 contains 15 residues. The DNA of the CDR3 is TGCAGTGCGAATGGAATGGGGGGGCGTGACGAGACCCAGTACTTC. Translation gives CSANGMGGRDETQYF.

The V gene is TRBV2, the J gene TRBJ1-3, with a weak D call TRBD1 (5 bases). Germline lookup yields CDR1 SNHLY and CDR2 FYNNEI. V gave up 3 bases and J gave up 2 bases, with 11 bases separating them. The CDR3 has 15 residues. The CDR3 nucleotides are TGTGCCAGCAGTGAGGGCAGGGCTACTGGAAACACCATATATTTT. It specifies CASSEGRATGNTIYF.

The V call is TRBV25-1, the J call TRBJ1-3; D perhaps matches TRBD1 (6 bases). V lost 2 bases, J lost 3 bases, and 20 bases lay in between. The CDR3 length is 18 residues. Per the germline V gene, CDR1 is MGHDK and CDR2 is SYGVNS. CDR3 in amino acids: CASSEVSSGARGGNTIYF. The DNA of the CDR3 is TGTGCCAGCAGTGAAGTATCATCCGGCGCCAGGGGTGGAAACACCATATATTTT.

This clonotype was seen a few times. The chain recombines TRBV10-1 with TRBJ2-7, with D maybe TRBD1 (5 bases). This CDR3 is built from 15 residues. V shed 6 bases and J shed 3 bases, with 18 bases lying between them. The germline V gene encodes CDR1 WNHNN and CDR2 SYGVQD (reference sequence). The DNA for the CDR3 is TGCGCCAGCAGCAACTCGACCAGTGACAGCTACGAGCAGTACTTC. As protein: CASSNSTSDSYEQYF.

This clonotype was counted between two and nine times. This chain links TRBV7-8 with TRBJ1-5, with 8 nucleotides matching TRBD1. Germline values: CDR1 SGHVS, CDR2 FQNEAQ. V lost 5 bases and J lost 4; bases outside the gene matches: 10. This CDR3 region has 16 residues. The DNA of the CDR3 is TGTGCCAGCAGCCTGTGGACAGGGTCGACTAATCAGCCCCAGCATTTT. This encodes CASSLWTGSTNQPQHF.

This clonotype qualifies as large (0.1 to 1%). The chain is built from TRBV6-2 or TRBV6-3 and TRBJ2-3; 11 positions agree with TRBD2. The V segment lost 5 bases and the J segment 3 bases; nucleotides outside the gene matches: 7. Germline values: CDR1 MNHEY, CDR2 SVGEGT. This CDR3 comprises 16 residues. CDR3 sequence (DNA): TGTGCCAGCAGTCCAATCCGACTAGCGGGGACAGATACGCAGTATTTT. This translates into CASSPIRLAGTDTQYF.

The chain employs TRBV5-1 and TRBJ2-2; D might be TRBD1 or TRBD2, each matching 5 bases. Trimming cost V 3 bases and J 4 bases, with 16 bases left between them. The CDR3 is 16 residues long. Germline V gene data show CDR1 as SGHRS and CDR2 as YFSETQ. The CDR3 DNA sequence: TGCGCCAGCAGCTCCTCCGGGGCCTGGGGCACCGGGGAGCTGTTTTTT. This sequence encodes CASSSSGAWGTGELFF.

A few counts support this clonotype. The V gene is TRBV7-9, the J gene TRBJ1-3, with D unclear. From germline, CDR1 is SEHNR and CDR2 FQNEAQ (reference sequence). V lost 1 base, J lost 0 bases, and 10 bases lay in between. There are 16 residues in the CDR3. The CDR3 sequence: CASSLDPLYSGNTIYF. Written as DNA, the CDR3 is TGTGCCAGCAGCTTAGATCCTCTCTACTCTGGAAACACCATATATTTT.